This T cell receptor (beta chain) was retrieved from a study of CD8 T cells in Susac syndrome. Study-wide findings and caveats: Only a relatively small number of individuals were included in the TCR sequencing and HLA analysis.

RNA, at roughly 0.45 to 1 ug, was reverse transcribed with random hexamers. The CDR3 of TCR beta was amplified by immunoSEQ multiplex PCR across 54 Vbeta and 13 Jbeta. MiXCR was run by TCRdb on the immunoSEQ multiplex PCR reads, yielding one entry per CDR3 protein. The sample has some 170,000 distinct CDR3 sequences, approximately 93% seen once. This CDR3 has 15 residues. Germline V lookup: CDR1 MNHNS, CDR2 SASEGT. V gave up 6 bases and J gave up 4 bases; unmatched junction bases: 7. Sequencing of TCR beta was carried out in blood CD8+ and CD4+ T cells. TEMRA cells were enriched by FACS, and CD4+ and CD8+ T cells were negatively isolated. This clonotype was counted between two and nine times. Antigen unknown.

The TCR was taken from a human donor with multiple sclerosis. Sequenced input: CD4+ T cells from PBMCs. This chain uses TRBV6-1 with TRBJ2-3; 10 bases map to TRBD1. The CDR3 nucleotides read TGTGCCAGCAGCCGGACAGGGGGTGATCCAGATACGCAGTATTTT. It encodes CASSRTGGDPDTQYF.